Following are 28 T cell receptor beta chains from one sample sequenced in a study of CD8 T cells in ankylosing spondylitis. TCRdb called the 5' RACE reads again in MiXCR, with one record for every CDR3 protein. The data contain about 240,000 distinct CDR3 sequences, roughly 8.6% of them singletons. The sequenced material came from blood, either unsorted or a sorted T cell fraction (not recorded which). Every receptor here comes from a male donor with ankylosing spondylitis or in good health (not recorded which).

Concerning this clonotype: Just one base apart from a much larger clone, this may be a read error. The chain uses TRBV4-3 and TRBJ1-4; weak D call: TRBD1 (5 bases). Germline V gene sequence: CDR1 LGHNA, CDR2 YSLEER. CDR3 length: 14 amino acids. The V end lost 7 bases, the J end lost 5 bases, and 14 bases lay between the germline ends. In DNA, the CDR3 is TGCGCCAGCAATAGACAGCCTGACAATGAAAAACTGTTTTTT. Its translation: CASNRQPDNEKLFF.

This clonotype was detected ten times or more. The rearrangement joins TRBV12-3 or TRBV12-4 to TRBJ1-2; no reliable D call. Trimming removed 7 bases from V and 4 bases from J, with 16 bases in between. The CDR3 runs 14 residues. CDR3 DNA: TGTGCCAGCACTTCGCGGGGTCGTCTCTATGGCTACACCTTC. Encoded protein: CASTSRGRLYGYTF.

In its sample, this clonotype was seen many times. V gene TRBV20-1 combines with J gene TRBJ1-6; 7 nucleotides line up with TRBD1. V gave up 6 bases and J gave up 10 bases; unmatched junction bases: 9. This CDR3 contains 13 residues. Germline V CDR1 and CDR2: DFQATT, SNEGSKA (reference sequence). CDR3 in DNA: TGCAGTGCGCTCCAACAGGGGAGATCACCCCTCCACTTT. This encodes CSALQQGRSPLHF.

The rearrangement joins TRBV7-8 to TRBJ1-4, with D possibly being TRBD1 (5 bases). Germline-derived CDR1 and CDR2 are SGHVS and FQNEAQ. The CDR3 runs to 14 residues. V gave up 5 bases and J gave up 5 bases, with 12 bases separating them. The CDR3: CASSPVAGNEKLFF. DNA for the CDR3: TGTGCCAGCAGCCCCGTCGCAGGGAATGAAAAACTGTTTTTT. Supplemented by reference TRBV7-8 and TRBJ1-4, the full variable domain reads GAGVSQSPRYKVAKRGQDVALRCDPISGHVSLFWYQQALGQGPEFLTYFQNEAQLDKSGLPSDRFFAERPEGSVSTLKIQRTQQEDSAVYLCASSPVAGNEKLFFGSGTQLSVL.

This clonotype was counted many times. This chain uses TRBV12-3 or TRBV12-4 with TRBJ1-1, with D perhaps TRBD1 (6 bases). The CDR3 is 15 residues long. Between the trimmed V and J ends, which lost 6 bases and 0 bases, there was a span of 14 bases. CDR3 protein: CASSQRTAMNTEAFF. CDR3 nucleotides: TGTGCCAGCAGCCAGCGGACAGCCATGAACACTGAAGCTTTCTTT.

This clonotype showed up many times. The rearrangement joins TRBV3-1 to TRBJ2-4, with D tentatively TRBD1 or TRBD2 (6 bases each). The CDR3 runs 13 residues. Germline CDR1 LGHDT, CDR2 YNNKEL (reference sequence). Trimming removed 5 bases from V and 9 bases from J, with 14 bases in between. The CDR3 protein is CASSLVEGGIQYF. CDR3 in DNA: TGTGCCAGCAGCTTGGTCGAGGGGGGCATTCAGTACTTC.

This clonotype was seen at least ten times. This chain uses TRBV4-2 with TRBJ1-2, with D uncertain. The ends were cut back, 3 bases at V and 0 bases at J, with 17 bases in the middle. The germline CDR1 and CDR2 sequences are LGHNA and YNFKEQ. This CDR3 region has 17 residues. CDR3 sequence: CASSHELQALTNYGYTF. In nucleotides, the CDR3 is TGTGCCAGCAGCCACGAACTCCAGGCCCTTACTAACTATGGCTACACCTTC.

This clonotype occurred many times. The V gene is TRBV9, the J gene TRBJ2-3, with a weak D call TRBD2 (6 bases). With 7 bases removed from V and 0 bases from J, the gap between germline ends came to 18 bases. This CDR3 contains 16 residues. Germline V gene data show CDR1 as SGDLS and CDR2 as YYNGEE. The CDR3 region has the DNA TGTGCCAGCGGCGAAGCTGGGGGGATTAGCACAGATACGCAGTATTTT. Encoded protein: CASGEAGGISTDTQYF. Looking up the rest from reference TRBV9 and TRBJ2-3 gives the full variable domain: DSGVTQTPKHLITATGQRVTLRCSPRSGDLSVYWYQQSLDQGLQFLIQYYNGEERAKGNILERFSAQQFPDLHSELNLSSLELGDSALYFCASGEAGGISTDTQYFGPGTRLTVL.

This clonotype was observed many times. CDR3 residues: CASSWGGGGTEAFF. CDR3 DNA: TGTGCCAGCAGTTGGGGAGGGGGTGGGACTGAAGCTTTCTTT. The chain combines TRBV12-3 or TRBV12-4 with TRBJ1-1; tentatively, D is TRBD1 (6 bases). The CDR3 consists of 14 residues. V was trimmed by 4 bases and J by 5 bases, leaving 14 bases between them.

This clonotype was seen ten or more times. CDR3 sequence (DNA): TGTGCCAGCAGTTTGTCGGACCGCGATACGCAGTATTTT. The encoded protein is CASSLSDRDTQYF. The chain is built from TRBV12-3 or TRBV12-4 and TRBJ2-3; no firm D call. The V end lost 3 bases, the J end lost 6 bases, and 10 bases lay between the germline ends. The CDR3 runs to 13 residues.

This clonotype was seen at least ten times. This sequence joins TRBV20-1 and TRBJ2-3, with 7 nucleotides matching TRBD2. There are 16 residues in the CDR3. Germline V lookup: CDR1 DFQATT, CDR2 SNEGSKA (reference sequence). The J segment lost 0 bases and the V segment lost 2 bases, leaving 8 bases of the junction unmatched. In DNA, the CDR3 is TGCAGTGCTAGAAGGGCTAGCGGAACTAGCACAGATACGCAGTATTTT. Translating gives CSARRASGTSTDTQYF.

This clonotype turned up a few times. The chain joins TRBV6-1 to TRBJ1-5; D is possibly TRBD1 (6 bases). The germline V gene has CDR1 MNHNS and CDR2 SASEGT. This CDR3 has 14 amino acids. V was shortened by 5 bases and J by 9 bases, with 17 bases between the two germline ends. This CDR3 reads CASSRSGGVRPQHF. The CDR3 bases are TGTGCCAGCAGTAGAAGCGGGGGCGTTCGGCCCCAGCATTTT.

The chain uses TRBV5-5 and TRBJ2-2, with TRBD2 identical over 9 bases. Germline loops: CDR1 SGHKS, CDR2 YYEKEE (reference sequence). CDR3 length equals 14 residues. Trimming cost V 7 bases and J 6 bases; bases outside gene matches: 7. The CDR3 nucleotides are TGTGCCAGCGGTAGCGGGGGACCCCCCGGGGAGCTGTTTTTT. Its protein is CASGSGGPPGELFF.

This clonotype has a count of ten or more. V gene TRBV6-1 combines with J gene TRBJ1-2; 7 bases align to TRBD1. The V and J ends lost 6 bases and 10 bases, in that order; junction bases with no gene match: 5. Germline V gene data show CDR1 as MNHNS and CDR2 as SASEGT. This CDR3 has 11 amino acids. The CDR3 DNA sequence: TGTGCCAGCAGCCCCACAGGGGACTACACCTTC. Translation: CASSPTGDYTF.

This clonotype was observed many times. The chain carries TRBV7-3 and TRBJ2-1, with unresolved D. The V end lost 4 bases, the J end lost 8 bases, and 12 bases lay between the germline ends. This CDR3 has 13 residues. In germline, CDR1 is SGHTA, CDR2 FQGTGA. CDR3 sequence: CASSSRYGYEQFF. The CDR3 DNA is TGTGCCAGCAGCTCCCGGTATGGCTATGAGCAGTTCTTC.

Notes on this clonotype: One base away lies a much larger clone, so this may be a sequencing read error. The chain links TRBV12-3 or TRBV12-4 to TRBJ2-3; 12 nucleotides align to TRBD1. The length of the CDR3 is 17 residues. The CDR3 spells CASSPGTGGYVTGTQYF. CDR3 bases: TGTGCCAGCAGCCCTGGGACAGGGGGCTACGTCACAGGTACGCAGTATTTT.

The sample holds many counts of this clonotype. The chain links TRBV5-1 to TRBJ2-2; TRBD2 might be the D (6 bases). V was clipped by 4 bases and J by 2 bases, with 12 bases between them. The CDR3 has 15 residues. Per germline, CDR1 SGHRS and CDR2 YFSETQ. The CDR3, as DNA: TGCGCCAGCAGCCTCGGGACTTCTAACACCGGGGAGCTGTTTTTT. Translating gives CASSLGTSNTGELFF. Full variable domain (rest looked up from reference TRBV5-1 and TRBJ2-2): KAGVTQTPRYLIKTRGQQVTLSCSPISGHRSVSWYQQTPGQGLQFLFEYFSETQRNKGNFPGRFSGRQFSNSRSEMNVSTLELGDSALYLCASSLGTSNTGELFFGEGSRLTVL.

This clonotype was counted many times. The chain carries TRBV7-2 and TRBJ2-2; TRBD2 matches 11 bases. The CDR3 sequence is 16 residues long. J gave up 6 bases and V 1 base, and 4 bases lay outside the gene matches. Germline V CDR1 and CDR2: SGHTA, FQGNSA. The CDR3 region has the DNA TGTGCCAGCAGCTTAGTGGGACTAGCGGCGGCCGGGGAGCTGTTTTTT. Translation: CASSLVGLAAAGELFF.

This sequence joins TRBV30 and TRBJ2-4; D may be TRBD1 or TRBD2 (6 bases each). Germline assignment: CDR1 GTSNPN and CDR2 SVGIG (reference sequence). Trimming removed 2 bases at V and 7 bases at J, with 15 bases between. This CDR3 is built from 14 residues. The CDR3 protein is CAWSSRRGVNIQYF. DNA for the CDR3: TGTGCCTGGAGTAGTCGTAGGGGGGTCAACATTCAGTACTTC.

This clonotype was observed at least ten times. V usage is TRBV7-2 and J usage is TRBJ1-6, with D perhaps matching TRBD1 (5 bases). CDR3 length equals 16 residues. Germline V gene lookup returns CDR1 SGHTA and CDR2 FQGNSA. Trimming pared 1 base from V and 9 bases from J, leaving 16 bases between. CDR3 sequence reads: CASSLVAAQGTSPLHF. CDR3 nucleotides: TGTGCCAGCAGCTTAGTCGCGGCTCAGGGCACTTCACCCCTCCACTTT.

This clonotype was detected once. The chain employs TRBV18 and TRBJ2-5; 11 bases are shared with TRBD2. CDR3 length: 16 residues. V dropped 4 bases and J dropped 2; count of bases not matched to a gene: 6. Germline V gene data show CDR1 as KGHSH and CDR2 as LQKENI. DNA for the CDR3: TGTGCCAGCTCACACTCACGGACTAGCGGGCAAGAGACCCAGTACTTC. Translation gives CASSHSRTSGQETQYF.

This clonotype showed up just a few times. The chain recombines TRBV7-2 with TRBJ1-2; possibly TRBD1 for D (5 bases). The CDR3 covers 15 residues. Trimming stripped 3 bases from V and 6 bases from J, with 17 bases between. CDR1 SGHTA and CDR2 FQGNSA come from the germline V gene. The CDR3 coding sequence is TGTGCCAGCAGCTTCCGGGTCGGGGGAGAGGATGGCTACACCTTC. Translating gives CASSFRVGGEDGYTF.

This clonotype was seen more than once but under ten times. The chain has TRBV7-3 and TRBJ2-5, with D possibly matching TRBD1 (5 bases). This CDR3 spans 13 amino acids. CDR1 SGHTA and CDR2 FQGTGA come from the germline V gene. Trimming pared 4 bases from V and 5 bases from J, leaving 11 bases between. CDR3 region: CASSYGQGETQYF. The CDR3 DNA sequence: TGTGCCAGCAGCTACGGGCAGGGTGAGACCCAGTACTTC.

The table lists this clonotype with many counts. The chain recombines TRBV20-1 with TRBJ2-1; D may be TRBD2 (5 bases). This CDR3 is built from 15 residues. The V gene's germline CDR1 is DFQATT and CDR2 SNEGSKA (reference sequence). The DNA for the CDR3 is TGCAGCGGTGGTCCGTTCATCGACTGGACTAATGAGCAGTTCTTC. Its translation is CSGGPFIDWTNEQFF.

This clonotype was detected many times. CDR3 sequence reads: CASSEGSTNEKLFF. DNA of the CDR3: TGTGCCAGCAGTGAGGGTTCAACTAATGAAAAACTGTTTTTT. The gene calls are TRBV6-1 and TRBJ1-4, with D uncertain. CDR3 length equals 14 residues. Trimming stripped 3 bases from V and 0 bases from J, with 5 bases between. Germline-derived CDR1 and CDR2 are MNHNS and SASEGT.

This clonotype has a count of ten or more. The chain links TRBV19 to TRBJ2-2; D is uncertain. From germline, CDR1 is LNHDA and CDR2 SQIVND (reference sequence). The CDR3 contains 15 residues. V lost 5 bases and J lost 7, with 17 bases in between. The chain's CDR3 is CASSYVVGSGGELFF. As DNA, the CDR3 is TGTGCCAGTAGTTATGTCGTGGGGTCTGGCGGGGAGCTGTTTTTT.

This clonotype came up many times. CDR3 in amino acids: CATNIFRDRDEQYF. The CDR3 DNA reads TGTGCCACCAATATTTTCCGGGACAGGGACGAGCAGTACTTC. This chain links TRBV15 with TRBJ2-7; 9 nucleotides line up with TRBD1. V gave up 7 bases and J gave up 5 bases; unmatched junction bases: 9. There are 14 residues in the CDR3. The germline V gene has CDR1 LNHNV and CDR2 YYDKDF (reference sequence). Full variable domain (missing parts from reference TRBV15 and TRBJ2-7): DAMVIQNPRYQVTQFGKPVTLSCSQTLNHNVMYWYQQKSSQAPKLLFHYYDKDFNNEADTPDNFQSRRPNTSFCFLDIRSPGLGDTAMYLCATNIFRDRDEQYFGPGTRLTVT.

In this sample, this clonotype turned up many times. The chain employs TRBV29-1 and TRBJ1-2; D uncertain. The ends were cut back, 5 bases at V and 4 bases at J, with 11 bases in the middle. Germline CDR1 SQVTM, CDR2 ANQGSEA. The CDR3 spans 12 residues. The CDR3 spells CSVMTDVYGYTF. For the CDR3, the DNA is TGCAGCGTTATGACGGATGTCTATGGCTACACCTTC.